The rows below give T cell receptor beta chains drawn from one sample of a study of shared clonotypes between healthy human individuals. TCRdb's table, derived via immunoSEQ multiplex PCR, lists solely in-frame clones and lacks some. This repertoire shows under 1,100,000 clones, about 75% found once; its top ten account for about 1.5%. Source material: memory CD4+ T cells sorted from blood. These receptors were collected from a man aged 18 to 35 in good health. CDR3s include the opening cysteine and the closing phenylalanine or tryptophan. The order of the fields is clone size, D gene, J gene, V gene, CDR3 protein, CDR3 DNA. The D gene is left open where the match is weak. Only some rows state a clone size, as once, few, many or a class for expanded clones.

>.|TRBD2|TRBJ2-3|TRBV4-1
CASSQTAGLAGSTDTQYF
TGCGCCAGCAGCCAAACCGCCGGACTAGCGGGGAGCACAGATACGCAGTATTTT
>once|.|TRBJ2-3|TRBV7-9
CASSSQTDTQYF
TGTGCCAGCAGCTCCCAGACGGATACGCAGTATTTT
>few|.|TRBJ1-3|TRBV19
CATQQGGAGNTIYF
TGTGCCACCCAACAGGGAGGAGCTGGAAACACCATATATTTT
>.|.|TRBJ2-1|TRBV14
CASSRPTGTGYNEQFF
TGTGCCAGCAGCCGGCCCACCGGGACGGGGTACAATGAGCAGTTCTTC
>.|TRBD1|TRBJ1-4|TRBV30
CAWSVGTGREKLFF
TGTGCCTGGAGTGTGGGGACAGGGCGAGAAAAACTGTTTTTT
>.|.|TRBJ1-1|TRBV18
CASEKMGSSNTEAFF
TGTGCCAGCGAAAAAATGGGATCCTCGAACACTGAAGCTTTCTTT
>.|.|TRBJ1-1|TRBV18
CASSPRLATLDVNTEAFF
TGTGCCAGCTCACCACGTCTAGCAACATTAGATGTGAACACTGAAGCTTTCTTT
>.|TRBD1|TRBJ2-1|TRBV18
CASLPTGYKGDEQFF
TGTGCCAGCCTACCGACAGGGTATAAAGGTGATGAGCAGTTCTTC
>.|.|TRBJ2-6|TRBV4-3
CASSPANSGANVLTF
TGCGCCAGCAGCCCTGCCAACTCTGGGGCCAACGTCCTGACTTTC
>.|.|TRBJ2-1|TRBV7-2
CASSPRSRPGQTYNEQFF
TGTGCCAGCAGCCCCCGATCGCGGCCGGGGCAAACCTACAATGAGCAGTTCTTC
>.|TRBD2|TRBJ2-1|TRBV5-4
CASSLGLAGGNEQFF
TGTGCCAGCAGCTTGGGACTAGCGGGAGGGAATGAGCAGTTCTTC
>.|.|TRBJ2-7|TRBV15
CATSRARGPSYEQYF
TGTGCCACCAGCCGGGCGCGGGGGCCTTCCTACGAGCAGTACTTC
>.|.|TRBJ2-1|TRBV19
CASSIGSGEANEQFF
TGTGCCAGTAGTATAGGCAGCGGAGAGGCTAATGAGCAGTTCTTC
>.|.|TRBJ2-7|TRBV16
CASSRMLEREQYF
TGTGCCAGCAGCCGAATGTTGGAGCGGGAGCAGTACTTC
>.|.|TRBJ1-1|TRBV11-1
CATQARRYTEAFF
TGTGCCACCCAGGCGCGACGATACACTGAAGCTTTCTTT
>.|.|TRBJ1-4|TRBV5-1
CASRSWDRGNEKLFF
TGCGCCAGCCGCTCTTGGGATCGCGGGAATGAAAAACTGTTTTTT
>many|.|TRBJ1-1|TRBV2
CASSEGGRRNTEAFF
TGTGCCAGCAGTGAAGGTGGCAGACGGAACACTGAAGCTTTCTTT
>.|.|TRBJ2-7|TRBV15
CATSRGGISEQYF
TGTGCCACCAGCAGAGGCGGGATTTCCGAGCAGTACTTC
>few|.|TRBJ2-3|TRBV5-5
CASSMGPTDTQYF
TGTGCCAGCAGCATGGGACCTACAGATACGCAGTATTTT
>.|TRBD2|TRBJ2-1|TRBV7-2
CASSLQGLAGVSEQFF
TGTGCCAGCAGCCTCCAGGGACTAGCGGGAGTCTCTGAGCAGTTCTTC
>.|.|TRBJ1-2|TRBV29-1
CSVADGGSLNYGYTF
TGCAGCGTTGCCGATGGGGGGTCCCTTAACTATGGCTACACCTTC
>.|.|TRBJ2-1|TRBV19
CASSTEGKRQFF
TGTGCCAGTAGTACTGAGGGAAAAAGGCAGTTCTTC
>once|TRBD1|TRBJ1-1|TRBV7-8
CASSFTGVTEAFF
TGTGCCAGCAGCTTTACAGGGGTCACTGAAGCTTTCTTT
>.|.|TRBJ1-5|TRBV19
CASSMGDSNQPQHF
TGTGCCAGTAGTATGGGAGATAGCAATCAGCCCCAGCATTTT
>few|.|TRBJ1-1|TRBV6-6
CASSYSESQEAFF
TGTGCCAGCAGTTACTCGGAGTCTCAGGAAGCTTTCTTT
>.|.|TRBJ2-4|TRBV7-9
CASSLTQGKVGIQYF
TGTGCCAGCAGCTTGACACAGGGAAAGGTCGGCATTCAGTACTTC
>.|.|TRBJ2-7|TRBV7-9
CASSHPGSTYEQYF
TGTGCCAGCTCCCACCCGGGGAGCACTTACGAGCAGTACTTC
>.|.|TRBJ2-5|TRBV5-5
CASSLTGIYQETQYF
TGTGCCAGCAGCTTGACGGGGATCTACCAAGAGACCCAGTACTTC
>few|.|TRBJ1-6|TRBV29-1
CSSGVGNSPLHF
TGCAGCTCAGGAGTGGGTAATTCACCCCTCCACTTT
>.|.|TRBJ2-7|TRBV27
CASGAGTFAYEQYF
TGTGCCAGCGGAGCCGGGACATTTGCCTACGAGCAGTACTTC
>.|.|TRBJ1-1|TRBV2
CASSLGGREAFF
TGTGCCAGCAGTCTCGGCGGCCGAGAAGCTTTCTTT
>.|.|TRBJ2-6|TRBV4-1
CASSQISSSGANVLTF
TGCGCCAGCAGCCAAATTAGTAGCTCTGGGGCCAACGTCCTGACTTTC
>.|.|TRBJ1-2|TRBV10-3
CAISESYRYTF
TGTGCCATCAGTGAGTCTTATCGCTACACCTTC
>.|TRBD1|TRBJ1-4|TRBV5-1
CASSPGTGGTEKLFF
TGCGCCAGCAGCCCCGGGACAGGTGGGACTGAAAAACTGTTTTTT
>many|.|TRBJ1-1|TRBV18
CASSPDRDTEAFF
TGTGCCAGCTCACCCGACAGAGACACTGAAGCTTTCTTT
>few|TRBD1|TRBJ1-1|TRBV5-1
CASSMGQGIVTEAFF
TGCGCCAGCAGCATGGGACAGGGAATCGTCACTGAAGCTTTCTTT
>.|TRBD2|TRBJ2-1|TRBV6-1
CASSEERGGQFF
TGTGCCAGCAGTGAAGAGCGGGGGGGCCAGTTCTTC
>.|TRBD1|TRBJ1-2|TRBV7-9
CASSFGTGTAYGYTF
TGTGCCAGCAGCTTCGGAACAGGGACAGCCTATGGCTACACCTTC
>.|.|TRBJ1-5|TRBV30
CAWGEGNNQPQHF
TGTGCCTGGGGTGAGGGCAACAATCAGCCCCAGCATTTT
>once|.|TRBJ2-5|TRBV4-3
CASSQDRRGLGTQYF
TGCGCCAGCAGCCAAGATCGGCGCGGGTTGGGGACCCAGTACTTC
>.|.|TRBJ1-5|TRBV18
CASSPPETGLRGQPQHF
TGTGCCAGCTCACCACCCGAAACCGGCTTGAGGGGGCAGCCCCAGCATTTT
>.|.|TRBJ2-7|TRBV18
CASSRDPRDEQYF
TGTGCCAGCTCACGGGACCCTCGGGACGAGCAGTACTTC
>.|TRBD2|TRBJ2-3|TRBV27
CASSLIRVAGADTQYF
TGTGCCAGCAGTTTAATTAGGGTAGCGGGAGCAGATACGCAGTATTTT
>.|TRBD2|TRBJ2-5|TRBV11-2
CASNLGLAKETQYF
TGTGCCAGCAACCTCGGACTAGCCAAAGAGACCCAGTACTTC
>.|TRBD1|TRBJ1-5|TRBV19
CASSNQGQGDQPQHF
TGTGCCAGTAGCAACCAGGGACAGGGCGATCAGCCCCAGCATTTT
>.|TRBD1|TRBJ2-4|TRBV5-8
CASSFRGGLNIQYF
TGTGCCAGCAGCTTTAGAGGGGGCTTGAACATTCAGTACTTC
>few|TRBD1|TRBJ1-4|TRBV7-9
CASSLTRTGINEKLFF
TGTGCCAGCAGCCTGACGCGGACAGGTATTAATGAAAAACTGTTTTTT
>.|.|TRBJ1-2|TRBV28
CASSLAAGTSYGYTF
TGTGCCAGCAGTTTAGCGGCGGGGACATCCTATGGCTACACCTTC
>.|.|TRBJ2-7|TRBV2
CASSERSTSYEQYF
TGTGCCAGCAGTGAAAGGTCTACATCCTACGAGCAGTACTTC
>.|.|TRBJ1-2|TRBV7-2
CASSYAGAISGYTF
TGTGCCAGCAGCTACGCGGGGGCGATCAGTGGCTACACCTTC
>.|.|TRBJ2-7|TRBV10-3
CAISESGQYEQYF
TGTGCCATCAGTGAGTCCGGACAGTACGAGCAGTACTTC
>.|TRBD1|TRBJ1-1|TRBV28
CASSLYRGTEAFF
TGTGCCAGCAGTTTATACAGGGGAACTGAAGCTTTCTTT
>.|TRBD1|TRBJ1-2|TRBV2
CASRGQGFDGYTF
TGTGCCAGCAGGGGACAGGGATTTGATGGCTACACCTTC
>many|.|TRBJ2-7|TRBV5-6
CASSLPASYEQYF
TGTGCCAGCAGCCTCCCTGCTTCCTACGAGCAGTACTTC
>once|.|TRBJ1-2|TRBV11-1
CASSLGPGYGYTF
TGTGCCAGCAGCTTGGGGCCAGGGTACGGCTACACCTTC
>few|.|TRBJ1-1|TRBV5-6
CASQLEGEAFF
TGTGCCAGTCAACTCGAGGGAGAAGCTTTCTTT
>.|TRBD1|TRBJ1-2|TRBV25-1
CASSQGVNGYTF
TGTGCCAGCAGCCAGGGGGTAAATGGCTACACCTTC